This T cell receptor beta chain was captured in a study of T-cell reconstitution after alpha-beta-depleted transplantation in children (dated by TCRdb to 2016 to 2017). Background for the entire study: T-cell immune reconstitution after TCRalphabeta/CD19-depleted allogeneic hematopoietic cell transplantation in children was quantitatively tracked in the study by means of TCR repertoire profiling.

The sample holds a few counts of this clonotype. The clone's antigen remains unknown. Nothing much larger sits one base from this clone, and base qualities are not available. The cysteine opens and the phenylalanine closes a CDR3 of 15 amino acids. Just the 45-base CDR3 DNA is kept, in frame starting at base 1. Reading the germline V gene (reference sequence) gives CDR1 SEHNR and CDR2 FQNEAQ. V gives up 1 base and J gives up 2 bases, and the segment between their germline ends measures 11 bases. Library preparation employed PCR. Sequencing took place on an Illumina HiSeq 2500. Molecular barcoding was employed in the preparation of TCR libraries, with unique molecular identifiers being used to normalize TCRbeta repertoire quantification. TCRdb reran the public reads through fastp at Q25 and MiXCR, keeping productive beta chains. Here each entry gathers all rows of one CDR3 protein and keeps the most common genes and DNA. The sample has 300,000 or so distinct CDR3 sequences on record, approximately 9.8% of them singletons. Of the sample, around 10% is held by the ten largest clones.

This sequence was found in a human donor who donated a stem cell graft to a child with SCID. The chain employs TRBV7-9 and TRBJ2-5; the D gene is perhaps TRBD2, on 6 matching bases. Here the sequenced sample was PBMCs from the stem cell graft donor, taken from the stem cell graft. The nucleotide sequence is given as TGTGCCAGCAGCTTAGGACTCCGGGAGCAAGAGACCCAGTACTTC. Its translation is CASSLGLREQETQYF.